These 19 T cell receptor beta chains share one sample of origin, sequenced in a study of CD8 T cells in Susac syndrome. Random hexamers served to reverse transcribe about 0.45 to 1 ug RNA. Via MiXCR, TCRdb re-called the immunoSEQ multiplex PCR reads, giving one row per CDR3 protein. This table holds some 190,000 distinct CDR3 sequences, about 95% found once. Sequencing was performed on CD4+ T cells from PBMCs. These receptors all stem from a human donor with Susac syndrome.

The V call is TRBV29-1, the J call TRBJ1-1; a weak D match, TRBD1 (5 bases). Trimming removed 7 bases from V and 2 bases from J, with 14 bases in between. This CDR3 spans 13 amino acids. From germline, CDR1 is SQVTM and CDR2 ANQGSEA. The CDR3: CSGGPDGNTEAFF. For the CDR3, the DNA is TGCAGCGGGGGACCGGACGGTAACACTGAAGCTTTCTTT.

This clonotype occurred once. J is TRBJ2-7 and V is TRBV19, with TRBD2 matching 10 bases. Losses at the gene ends were 4 bases for V and 2 bases for J; bases not matched to a gene: 5. The germline V gene encodes CDR1 LNHDA and CDR2 SQIVND (reference sequence). The CDR3 runs to 15 residues. The CDR3 coding sequence is TGTGCCAGTAGTAGCGGAGGACTAGCGGCCTACGAGCAGTACTTC. Protein sequence: CASSSGGLAAYEQYF.

The V and J genes are TRBV5-1 and TRBJ1-1; 8 bases line up with TRBD1. Germline V CDR1 and CDR2: SGHRS, YFSETQ. There are 20 residues in the CDR3. V lost 0 bases to trimming and J lost 1 base; unmatched junction nucleotides: 17. CDR3 residues: CASSLGYGPGQEVENTEAFF. For the CDR3, the DNA is TGCGCCAGCAGCTTGGGTTATGGACCGGGACAGGAGGTGGAGAACACTGAAGCTTTCTTT.

J is TRBJ1-2 and V is TRBV5-1, with D maybe TRBD1 (6 bases). CDR1 and CDR2 from the germline V gene are SGHRS and YFSETQ. Trimming left V 0 bases short and J 4 bases short, with 10 bases between. This CDR3 contains 14 residues. CDR3 amino acids: CASSLDEQGYGYTF. The CDR3 DNA sequence: TGCGCCAGCAGCTTGGATGAACAGGGCTATGGCTACACCTTC. The variable domain in full, with the rest retrieved from reference TRBV5-1 and TRBJ1-2, is KAGVTQTPRYLIKTRGQQVTLSCSPISGHRSVSWYQQTPGQGLQFLFEYFSETQRNKGNFPGRFSGRQFSNSRSEMNVSTLELGDSALYLCASSLDEQGYGYTFGSGTRLTVV.

The chain has TRBV7-2 and TRBJ2-3, with D unclear. The V gene lost 5 bases and the J gene lost 2 bases, with 11 bases spanning the gap. CDR3 length: 14 amino acids. Per the germline V gene, CDR1 is SGHTA and CDR2 is FQGNSA. The CDR3 loop reads CASSIDGLTDTQYF. Here the CDR3 DNA reads TGTGCCAGCAGCATCGACGGGCTCACAGATACGCAGTATTTT.

The V call is TRBV7-2, the J call TRBJ1-4, with D possibly being TRBD1 (5 bases). Germline CDR1 is SGHTA and CDR2 is FQGNSA. The CDR3 is 15 amino acids. V shed 2 bases and J shed 7 bases, with 14 bases lying between them. The CDR3 sequence: CASSLRRGAGEKLFF. CDR3 DNA: TGTGCCAGCAGCTTAAGGCGGGGCGCGGGTGAAAAACTGTTTTTT.

The chain couples TRBV5-4 to TRBJ1-4; D remains ambiguous. Germline-derived CDR1 and CDR2 are SGHNT and YYREEE (reference sequence). The CDR3 length is 12 residues. Trimming removed 3 bases from V and 5 bases from J, with 5 bases in between. CDR3 DNA: TGTGCCAGCAGCTCTCCGAATGAAAAACTGTTTTTT. It is translated as CASSSPNEKLFF.

The J gene is TRBJ2-3, the V gene TRBV9; D is perhaps TRBD1 or TRBD2 (5 bases each). CDR1 and CDR2 (germline): SGDLS, YYNGEE. The CDR3 has 16 amino acids. V was pared by 2 bases and J by 4 bases, with 17 bases between. As DNA, the CDR3 is TGTGCCAGCAGCGTCGACTACAGGAAGGGCGCAGATACGCAGTATTTT. It codes for CASSVDYRKGADTQYF. Drawing the rest from reference TRBV9 and TRBJ2-3, the complete variable domain is DSGVTQTPKHLITATGQRVTLRCSPRSGDLSVYWYQQSLDQGLQFLIQYYNGEERAKGNILERFSAQQFPDLHSELNLSSLELGDSALYFCASSVDYRKGADTQYFGPGTRLTVL.

The chain has TRBV4-1 and TRBJ2-5, with D unresolved. The germline CDR1 and CDR2 sequences are MGHRA and YSYEKL. With 0 bases removed from V and 5 bases from J, the gap between germline ends came to 13 bases. This CDR3 contains 15 residues. DNA of the CDR3: TGCGCCAGCAGCCAAGAGGGAAGCCTCGCGGAGACCCAGTACTTC. This sequence encodes CASSQEGSLAETQYF.

This chain connects TRBV2 to TRBJ2-5; TRBD1 or TRBD2 may be the D gene (5 bases each). The CDR3 runs to 13 residues. Looked up from germline, CDR1 is SNHLY and CDR2 is FYNNEI. The V gene lost 6 bases and the J gene lost 5 bases, with 13 bases spanning the gap. In nucleotides, the CDR3 is TGTGCCAGCAGCCCCGGGGCCCTGGAGACCCAGTACTTC. It codes for CASSPGALETQYF.

The chain joins TRBV15 to TRBJ1-2; no clear D gene. CDR1 and CDR2 (germline): LNHNV, YYDKDF (reference sequence). This CDR3 region has 14 residues. Trimming stripped 0 bases from V and 8 bases from J, with 13 bases between. The CDR3 sequence: CATSRDRTGWGYTF. CDR3 nucleotides: TGTGCCACCAGCAGAGATCGCACGGGATGGGGCTACACCTTC.

The chain links TRBV3-1 to TRBJ1-5; TRBD1 agrees at 12 bases. The germline V gene encodes CDR1 LGHDT and CDR2 YNNKEL (reference sequence). J lost 2 bases, V lost 4 bases, and 6 bases had no gene match. This CDR3 is 17 amino acids long. CDR3 nucleotides: TGTGCCAGCAGCCCGGGACAGGGGGCGGGTGGCAATCAGCCCCAGCATTTT. Amino acids: CASSPGQGAGGNQPQHF.

This CDR3 is CASSPGTGTGNTIYF. Written as DNA, the CDR3 is TGTGCCAGCAGTCCCGGGACAGGGACGGGGAACACCATATATTTT. V is TRBV27 and J is TRBJ1-3, with TRBD1 matching 9 bases. CDR1 is MNHEY, CDR2 SMNVEV, per germline (reference sequence). V lost 5 bases, J lost 7 bases, and 9 bases stayed unmatched. There are 15 residues in the CDR3.

CDR3 protein: CSARDGNSYNSPLHF. The CDR3 bases are TGCAGTGCTAGAGATGGGAACTCCTATAATTCACCCCTCCACTTT. The chain combines TRBV20-1 with TRBJ1-6; D is unresolved. CDR3 size: 15 residues. V shed 0 bases and J shed 0 bases, with 6 bases lying between them. Per the germline V gene, CDR1 is DFQATT and CDR2 is SNEGSKA (reference sequence).

This clonotype was observed a handful of times. The chain combines TRBV28 with TRBJ2-5; 9 bases are a match to TRBD2. J was trimmed by 5 bases and V by 8 bases; bases with no gene match: 12. CDR1 is MDHEN and CDR2 is SYDVKM in the germline V gene. This CDR3 spans 15 amino acids. The CDR3 spells CASPPGGGGWETQYF. The DNA of the CDR3 is TGTGCCAGCCCCCCGGGCGGGGGGGGATGGGAGACCCAGTACTTC.

This chain connects TRBV27 to TRBJ2-7, with TRBD2 identical over 10 bases. Per germline, CDR1 MNHEY and CDR2 SMNVEV (reference sequence). With V trimmed by 4 bases and J by 0 bases, 3 bases remained unmatched. This CDR3 region has 15 residues. CDR3 in amino acids: CASSSSGGISYEQYF. The CDR3 DNA sequence: TGTGCCAGCAGTTCTAGCGGGGGTATCTCCTACGAGCAGTACTTC.

V usage is TRBV18 and J usage is TRBJ2-7; D may match TRBD1 or TRBD2 (6 bases each). V shed 1 base and J shed 5 bases, with 18 bases lying between them. This CDR3 is 16 amino acids long. Germline values: CDR1 KGHSH, CDR2 LQKENI. The CDR3 DNA sequence: TGTGCCAGCTCACCACAGGGGGGACTGGCTGAGGACGAGCAGTACTTC. It is translated as CASSPQGGLAEDEQYF.

The V call is TRBV28, the J call TRBJ2-7; the D gene is possibly TRBD2 (5 bases). The germline V and J ends were trimmed by 6 bases and 2 bases, with 11 bases remaining between them. Germline CDR1 MDHEN, CDR2 SYDVKM. This CDR3 spans 13 amino acids. Written as DNA, the CDR3 is TGTGCCAGCAGGCGGACTGTTACCTACGAGCAGTACTTC. Translating gives CASRRTVTYEQYF.

V usage is TRBV3-1 and J usage is TRBJ1-1; D unclear. CDR1 is LGHDT and CDR2 is YNNKEL in the germline V gene (reference sequence). The CDR3 loop spans 15 amino acids. Trimming stripped 1 base from V and 0 bases from J, with 9 bases between. In nucleotides, the CDR3 is TGTGCCAGCAGCCAAGGTGGAGGGATGAACACTGAAGCTTTCTTT. It yields the protein CASSQGGGMNTEAFF.